Each of the 14 T cell receptor beta chains below was sequenced from the same sample in a study of blood T cell repertoires in COVID-19. Assay: immunoSEQ multiplex PCR; the TCRdb copy retains only in-frame clones and omits some. The sample lists approximately 210,000 clones; around 94% were seen once. Sequenced material: peripheral blood. The receptors shown here come from a man aged 30 to 39 with COVID-19, enrolled during active disease.

The chain combines TRBV19 with TRBJ1-2, with 9 bases fitting TRBD1. V lost 4 bases to trimming and J lost 7 bases; unmatched junction nucleotides: 7. CDR1 and CDR2 (germline): LNHDA, SQIVND (reference sequence). The CDR3 length is 14 residues. The CDR3 region is CASSTQTGGFGYTF. The CDR3 bases are TGTGCCAGTAGTACCCAGACAGGGGGTTTTGGCTACACCTTC.

To note about this clone: At one end the junction does not follow the germline gene, possibly because of a read error. The V gene is TRBV27, the J gene TRBJ1-2; TRBD1 matches 9 bases. Germline V gene lookup returns CDR1 MNHEY and CDR2 SMNVEV (reference sequence). The CDR3 runs 13 residues. CDR3 residues: CASSQGAKYGYTF. In DNA, the CDR3 is TGTGCCAGCTCACAGGGGGCTAAGTATGGCTACACCTTC.

The chain carries TRBV5-1 and TRBJ1-6, with 10 nucleotides matching TRBD1. CDR3 size: 14 residues. CDR1 and CDR2 (germline): SGHRS, YFSETQ. The junction had 3 bases not matched to a gene; V was cut back by 3 bases and J by 9 bases. In nucleotides, the CDR3 is TGCGCCAGCAGCTCCGGGACAGGGGTTTCACCCCTCCACTTT. As protein: CASSSGTGVSPLHF.

The chain employs TRBV11-2 and TRBJ2-1; 8 nucleotides agree with TRBD2. In germline, CDR1 is SGHAT, CDR2 FQNNGV. The CDR3 has 15 residues. Unmatched junction bases numbered 3, after V lost 5 bases and J lost 0 bases. The DNA for the CDR3 is TGTGCCAGCAGCCACGGGACTAGCTCCTACAATGAGCAGTTCTTC. It yields the protein CASSHGTSSYNEQFF.

The CDR3 sequence is CASSLAPSGAEDTIYF. The CDR3 DNA reads as TGCGCCAGCAGCTTGGCCCCCAGCGGGGCGGAAGACACCATATATTTT. The rearrangement joins TRBV5-1 to TRBJ1-3; D might be TRBD1 (5 bases). The germline V gene encodes CDR1 SGHRS and CDR2 YFSETQ. The V and J ends lost 0 bases and 8 bases respectively, with 18 bases between them. This CDR3 contains 16 residues.

This clone was found a few times. This chain joins TRBV2 and TRBJ1-4, with D hard to call. Germline V gene sequence: CDR1 SNHLY, CDR2 FYNNEI. The CDR3 length is 14 residues. V lost 6 bases and J lost 6, with 14 bases in between. The CDR3: CASRPGSEDEKLFF. DNA of the CDR3: TGTGCCAGCAGACCGGGATCCGAGGATGAAAAACTGTTTTTT.

This rearrangement joins TRBV19 to TRBJ2-2; 11 nucleotides line up with TRBD1. The germline V gene has CDR1 LNHDA and CDR2 SQIVND (reference sequence). Trimming removed 2 bases from V and 3 bases from J; junction bases left unmatched: 2. This CDR3 is 16 amino acids long. The CDR3 DNA is TGTGCCAGTAGTATATGGGACAGGGGGGACACCGGGGAGCTGTTTTTT. Protein: CASSIWDRGDTGELFF.

The rearrangement links TRBV5-1 to TRBJ1-1; D ambiguous. Germline V lookup: CDR1 SGHRS, CDR2 YFSETQ. This CDR3 is 14 amino acids long. Trimming cost V 5 bases and J 1 base, with 12 bases left between them. CDR3 amino acids: CASRGEGWNTEAFF. The CDR3 DNA reads as TGCGCCAGCAGGGGAGAGGGATGGAACACTGAAGCTTTCTTT.

The chain links TRBV27 to TRBJ1-6; D is possibly TRBD1 (6 bases). The germline CDR1 and CDR2 sequences are MNHEY and SMNVEV (reference sequence). V dropped 5 bases and J dropped 3 bases, with 14 bases sitting between them. CDR3 size: 16 residues. CDR3 coding DNA: TGTGCCAGCAGTCCCCTGGGGGCAGGCTATAATTCACCCCTCCACTTT. Amino acid sequence: CASSPLGAGYNSPLHF.

The chain employs TRBV18 and TRBJ1-2; TRBD1 agrees at 7 bases. Germline V gene data show CDR1 as KGHSH and CDR2 as LQKENI. J lost 0 bases, V lost 3 bases, and 22 bases had no gene match. This CDR3 spans 21 amino acids. CDR3 region: CASSPPIKRGLRFQANYGYTF. The CDR3 DNA follows: TGTGCCAGCTCACCCCCTATTAAGAGGGGGCTTAGATTTCAGGCTAACTATGGCTACACCTTC.

The chain combines TRBV6-5 with TRBJ2-1, with TRBD1 identical over 8 bases. Germline CDR1 and CDR2: MNHEY and SVGAGI. The trim removed 5 bases at V and 1 base at J, leaving 4 bases unmatched. The CDR3 covers 15 residues. This chain's CDR3 is CASSRTGQSYNEQFF. The CDR3 bases are TGTGCCAGCAGTCGGACAGGGCAGTCCTACAATGAGCAGTTCTTC.

The rearrangement uses TRBV13 and TRBJ2-7, with no clear D. The length of the CDR3 is 11 residues. CDR1 is PRHDT and CDR2 is FYEKMQ in the germline V gene (reference sequence). V dropped 0 bases and J dropped 6 bases, with 3 bases sitting between them. The CDR3 spells CASSLGAEQYF. The CDR3 nucleotides read TGTGCCAGCAGCTTAGGGGCCGAGCAGTACTTC.

This clone was seen a few times. The chain uses TRBV27 and TRBJ2-2; tentatively, D is TRBD1 (5 bases). There are 18 residues in the CDR3. V was pared by 2 bases and J by 1 base, with 17 bases between. Germline V gives CDR1 MNHEY, CDR2 SMNVEV (reference sequence). CDR3 region: CASSLTQGTSLNTGELFF. The CDR3 DNA reads TGTGCCAGCAGTTTAACCCAGGGCACGTCCCTGAACACCGGGGAGCTGTTTTTT.

The rearrangement joins TRBV7-6 to TRBJ1-5, with 7 bases aligning to TRBD1. The length of the CDR3 is 15 residues. V gave up 5 bases and J gave up 10 bases; unmatched junction bases: 14. Germline CDR1 SGHVS, CDR2 FNYEAQ. The CDR3 bases are TGTGCCAGCAGCGAAGGGACAGTTGGCAATGAACCCCAGCATTTT. The encoded protein is CASSEGTVGNEPQHF.